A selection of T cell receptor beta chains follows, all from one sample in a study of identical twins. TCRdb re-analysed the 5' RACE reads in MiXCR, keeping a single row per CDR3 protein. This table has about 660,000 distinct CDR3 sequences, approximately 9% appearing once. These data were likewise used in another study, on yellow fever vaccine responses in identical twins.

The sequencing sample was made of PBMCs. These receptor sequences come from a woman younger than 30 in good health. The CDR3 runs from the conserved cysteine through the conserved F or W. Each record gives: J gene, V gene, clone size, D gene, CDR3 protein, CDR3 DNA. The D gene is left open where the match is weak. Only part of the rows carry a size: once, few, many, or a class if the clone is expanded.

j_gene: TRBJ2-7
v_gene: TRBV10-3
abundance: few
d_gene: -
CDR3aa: CAISRDFYEQYF
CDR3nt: TGTGCCATCAGCCGGGACTTCTACGAGCAGTACTTC

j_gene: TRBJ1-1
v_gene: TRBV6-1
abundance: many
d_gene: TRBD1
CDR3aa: CASNLQGANTEAFF
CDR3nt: TGTGCCAGCAATCTACAGGGGGCCAACACTGAAGCTTTCTTT

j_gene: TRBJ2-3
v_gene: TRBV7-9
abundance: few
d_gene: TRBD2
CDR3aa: CANGASGSTDTQYF
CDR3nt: TGTGCCAACGGGGCTAGCGGGAGCACAGATACGCAGTATTTT

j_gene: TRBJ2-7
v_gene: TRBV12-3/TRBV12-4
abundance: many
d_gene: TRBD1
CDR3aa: CASTQDRVAYEQYF
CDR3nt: TGTGCCAGCACCCAAGACAGGGTTGCCTACGAGCAGTACTTC

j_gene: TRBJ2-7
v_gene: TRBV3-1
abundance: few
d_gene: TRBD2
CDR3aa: CASSLSTSAAYEQYF
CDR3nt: TGTGCCAGCAGCCTTTCGACTAGCGCCGCCTACGAGCAGTACTTC

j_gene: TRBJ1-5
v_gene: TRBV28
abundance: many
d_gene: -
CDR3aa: CASSISRARSRGNQPQHF
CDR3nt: TGTGCCAGCAGTATCTCCCGGGCTCGGAGTCGAGGCAATCAGCCCCAGCATTTT

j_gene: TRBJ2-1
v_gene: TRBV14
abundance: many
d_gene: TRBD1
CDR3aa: CASSKGQGGHEQFF
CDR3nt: TGTGCCAGCAGCAAGGGACAGGGTGGCCATGAGCAGTTCTTC

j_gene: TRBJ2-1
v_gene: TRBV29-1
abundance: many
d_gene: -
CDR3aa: CSVKLGGGYNEQFF
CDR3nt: TGCAGCGTGAAACTAGGAGGAGGGTACAATGAGCAGTTCTTC

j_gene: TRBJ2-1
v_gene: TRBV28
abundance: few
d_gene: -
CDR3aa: CASSTTGSRYNEQFF
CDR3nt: TGTGCCAGCAGTACTACCGGGAGCCGCTACAATGAGCAGTTCTTC

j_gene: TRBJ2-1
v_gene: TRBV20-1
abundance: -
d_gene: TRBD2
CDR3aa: CGAGSGVYNEQFF
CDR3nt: TGCGGCGCCGGGAGCGGGGTATACAATGAGCAGTTCTTC

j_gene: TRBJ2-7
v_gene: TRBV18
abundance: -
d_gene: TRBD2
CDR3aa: CASSPAGTSYEQYF
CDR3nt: TGTGCCAGCTCCCCAGCGGGGACTTCCTACGAGCAGTACTTC

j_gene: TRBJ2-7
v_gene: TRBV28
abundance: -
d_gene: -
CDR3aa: CASSSTRGLYEQYF
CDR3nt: TGTGCCAGCAGTTCGACCAGGGGACTCTACGAGCAGTACTTC

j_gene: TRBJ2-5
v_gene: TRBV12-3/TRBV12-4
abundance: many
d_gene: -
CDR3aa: CAVAEARGGQGETQYF
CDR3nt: TGTGCCGTCGCTGAGGCCAGGGGAGGTCAGGGAGAGACCCAGTACTTC